The 29 T cell receptor beta chains in this list originate from one sample, sequenced in a study of cytomegalovirus exposure and HLA in healthy donors. The PCR had 60 Vbeta and 13 Jbeta primers. Produced via immunoSEQ multiplex PCR; TCRdb's table is partial and in-frame only. The table shows about 120,000 clones, with 80% occurring only once. Input material: PBMCs. These receptors were collected from a female donor in good health and CMV-seropositive.

V and J are TRBV28 and TRBJ2-5, with a weak D call TRBD2 (6 bases). The V end was cut by 4 bases, the J end by 4 bases, with 13 bases between. The CDR3 has 14 amino acids. Germline V lookup: CDR1 MDHEN, CDR2 SYDVKM. The CDR3 is CASSSPQGGETQYF. CDR3 nucleotides: TGTGCCAGCAGTTCCCCTCAGGGAGGAGAGACCCAGTACTTC.

The gene calls are TRBV6-1 and TRBJ2-3; 10 bases are shared with TRBD2. This CDR3 is 17 amino acids long. Unmatched junction bases numbered 8, after V lost 4 bases and J lost 1 base. Per germline, CDR1 MNHNS and CDR2 SASEGT. Written as DNA, the CDR3 is TGTGCCAGCAGTGGGACTAGCGGCCTTGTTGGCACAGATACGCAGTATTTT. It encodes CASSGTSGLVGTDTQYF.

The chain combines TRBV5-5 with TRBJ1-1; D gene uncertain. The CDR3 loop spans 16 amino acids. V dropped 8 bases and J dropped 2 bases, with 22 bases sitting between them. From germline, CDR1 is SGHKS and CDR2 YYEKEE (reference sequence). The CDR3 region is CASQDSDPFLNTEAFF. For the CDR3, the DNA is TGTGCCAGTCAGGACTCGGACCCTTTCCTTAACACTGAAGCTTTCTTT.

Regarding this clone: Lacking the conserved final phenylalanine or tryptophan, this CDR3 likely reflects a read error. The limits of the CDR3 on the DNA are not certain, so only TCRdb's listed CDR3 is given. The chain combines TRBV2 with TRBJ1-2; the table's D call, TRBD1, has no DNA check behind it. A total of 13 residues make up the CDR3, ends included. Germline V gene data show CDR1 as SNHLY and CDR2 as FYNNEI. CDR3 sequence: CASSGSAPPAGPL.

This sequence joins TRBV29-1 and TRBJ1-5; possibly TRBD1 for D (5 bases). The CDR3 covers 13 residues. Trimming took 6 bases from V and 5 from J, leaving 14 bases between them. Per the germline V gene, CDR1 is SQVTM and CDR2 is ANQGSEA. The CDR3 here is CSVAGTVDQPQHF. The CDR3 DNA reads as TGCAGCGTCGCGGGGACCGTCGATCAGCCCCAGCATTTT.

This clone appeared once. This chain uses TRBV28 with TRBJ2-3; TRBD1 matches 9 bases. The CDR3 is made up of 14 amino acids. The V segment lost 7 bases and the J segment 4 bases; nucleotides outside the gene matches: 6. The germline V gene encodes CDR1 MDHEN and CDR2 SYDVKM. The CDR3 protein is CASTPGQGSDTQYF. CDR3 in DNA: TGTGCCAGCACCCCGGGACAGGGATCAGATACGCAGTATTTT. The variable domain in full, completed from reference TRBV28 and TRBJ2-3, reads DVKVTQSSRYLVKRTGEKVFLECVQDMDHENMFWYRQDPGLGLRLIYFSYDVKMKEKGDIPEGYSVSREKKERFSLILESASTNQTSMYLCASTPGQGSDTQYFGPGTRLTVL.

This clone has a single count. This chain joins TRBV19 and TRBJ2-7; weak D call: TRBD1 (6 bases). CDR3 size: 15 residues. Trimming removed 3 bases from V and 2 bases from J, with 14 bases in between. Germline assignment: CDR1 LNHDA and CDR2 SQIVND (reference sequence). The CDR3: CASSIPGTLTYEQYF. CDR3 bases: TGTGCCAGTAGTATCCCCGGGACATTAACCTACGAGCAGTACTTC.

The chain joins TRBV19 to TRBJ2-7; D is perhaps TRBD2 (5 bases). V dropped 6 bases and J dropped 3 bases, with 15 bases sitting between them. The CDR3 is made up of 14 amino acids. The germline CDR1 and CDR2 sequences are LNHDA and SQIVND (reference sequence). CDR3 loop: CASRPSGNLYEQYF. The DNA of the CDR3 is TGTGCCAGTAGACCTTCGGGGAATCTCTACGAGCAGTACTTC.

This clone occurred a few times. The gene calls are TRBV27 and TRBJ1-6, with D possibly matching TRBD1 (6 bases). The V and J ends lost 3 bases and 7 bases respectively, with 10 bases between them. The CDR3 length is 14 residues. CDR1 MNHEY and CDR2 SMNVEV come from the germline V gene (reference sequence). The CDR3 loop is CASSLQGQNSPLHF. CDR3 in DNA: TGTGCCAGCAGTTTGCAGGGGCAGAATTCACCCCTCCACTTT.

The chain uses TRBV2 and TRBJ1-4, with TRBD1 matching 7 bases. Germline V gene sequence: CDR1 SNHLY, CDR2 FYNNEI. With V trimmed by 2 bases and J by 3 bases, 0 bases remained unmatched. This CDR3 is built from 14 residues. CDR3 in amino acids: CASSEQGANEKLFF. As DNA, the CDR3 is TGTGCCAGCAGTGAACAGGGGGCTAATGAAAAACTGTTTTTT.

This clone has just a few counts. The rearrangement uses TRBV27 and TRBJ2-2, with D unclear. CDR3 length equals 14 residues. Germline CDR1 MNHEY, CDR2 SMNVEV (reference sequence). Trimming removed 8 bases at V and 1 base at J, with 11 bases between. CDR3 loop: CASGRYQNTGELFF. The CDR3 nucleotides are TGTGCCAGCGGTAGATACCAGAACACCGGGGAGCTGTTTTTT.

This chain links TRBV2 with TRBJ1-1; a possible D gene is TRBD1 (6 bases). V was shortened by 7 bases and J by 1 base, with 10 bases between the two germline ends. Germline V gives CDR1 SNHLY, CDR2 FYNNEI. This CDR3 spans 13 amino acids. The CDR3 region is CASNSQGNTEAFF. DNA of the CDR3: TGTGCCAGCAACTCACAGGGGAACACTGAAGCTTTCTTT.

The CDR3 DNA reads TGTGCCAGCAGCCCCTGGACTAGCGACGAGCAGTACTTC. Translating it yields CASSPWTSDEQYF. The rearrangement uses TRBV7-6 and TRBJ2-7; 9 nucleotides align to TRBD2. Germline V lookup: CDR1 SGHVS, CDR2 FNYEAQ. V dropped 5 bases and J dropped 5; count of bases not matched to a gene: 4. The CDR3 sequence is 13 residues long.

This clone was detected once. J is TRBJ1-1 and V is TRBV19, with D possibly TRBD1 on 6 matching bases. Germline-derived CDR1 and CDR2 are LNHDA and SQIVND (reference sequence). The CDR3 totals 13 residues. Trimming took off 5 bases at V and 7 bases at J, with 14 bases between the two ends. The CDR3 here is CASSVGADREAFF. The DNA of the CDR3 is TGTGCCAGTAGTGTGGGGGCGGATCGTGAAGCTTTCTTT.

The chain is built from TRBV19 and TRBJ1-2; 8 bases are a match to TRBD1. The ends lost 7 bases at V and 5 bases at J; junction bases unmatched: 12. Germline V gene sequence: CDR1 LNHDA, CDR2 SQIVND (reference sequence). This CDR3 comprises 15 residues. The CDR3 DNA sequence: TGTGCCAGTACGGCTTCGACAGGGGAACAATATGGCTACACCTTC. This codes for CASTASTGEQYGYTF.

Only a few counts were recorded for this clone. This chain joins TRBV10-1 and TRBJ2-3; 8 bases fit TRBD1. The CDR3 contains 16 residues. Germline CDR1 is WNHNN and CDR2 is SYGVQD (reference sequence). V dropped 2 bases and J dropped 11; count of bases not matched to a gene: 15. The CDR3 sequence: CASSEPGQGSPGVQYF. CDR3 sequence (DNA): TGCGCCAGCAGTGAGCCCGGACAGGGTAGTCCCGGGGTGCAGTATTTT.

The V and J genes are TRBV5-4 and TRBJ1-1; TRBD1 matches 7 bases. Germline trimming cut 2 bases from V and 3 bases from J; bases unmatched to any gene: 10. The CDR3 has 16 residues. CDR1 SGHNT and CDR2 YYREEE come from the germline V gene (reference sequence). The DNA of the CDR3 is TGTGCCAGCAGCTTTAAACAGGGGACGGGGGACACTGAAGCTTTCTTT. Protein product: CASSFKQGTGDTEAFF.

The CDR3 reads CASRQTSSYEQYF. CDR3 nucleotide sequence: TGCGCCAGCCGTCAGACTAGCTCCTACGAGCAGTACTTC. The J gene is TRBJ2-7, the V gene TRBV5-1, with D maybe TRBD2 (6 bases). Germline CDR1 SGHRS, CDR2 YFSETQ. The CDR3 is 13 residues long. V lost 7 bases, J lost 0 bases, and 11 bases lay in between.

The count of this clone is one. The chain recombines TRBV7-9 with TRBJ2-7; 9 bases agree with TRBD2. V lost 2 bases, J lost 2 bases, and 7 bases stayed unmatched. The germline V gene encodes CDR1 SEHNR and CDR2 FQNEAQ (reference sequence). The CDR3 extends over 16 amino acids. The CDR3 nucleotides read TGTGCCAGCAGCTTAATCCGCGGGGGGGCCCCCTACGAGCAGTACTTC. This gives the protein CASSLIRGGAPYEQYF.

The chain couples TRBV29-1 to TRBJ1-3, with D possibly matching TRBD1 (6 bases). CDR3 length: 13 amino acids. The ends were cut back, 5 bases at V and 0 bases at J, with 8 bases in the middle. Germline-derived CDR1 and CDR2 are SQVTM and ANQGSEA. This CDR3 is CSVSTGSGNTIYF. The CDR3 DNA reads TGCAGCGTTTCGACAGGCTCTGGAAACACCATATATTTT. The variable domain in full, completed from reference TRBV29-1 and TRBJ1-3, reads SAVISQKPSRDICQRGTSLTIQCQVDSQVTMMFWYRQQPGQSLTLIATANQGSEATYESGFVIDKFPISRPNLTFSTLTVSNMSPEDSSIYLCSVSTGSGNTIYFGEGSWLTVV.

This chain connects TRBV25-1 to TRBJ2-3; tentatively, D is TRBD2 (6 bases). From germline, CDR1 is MGHDK and CDR2 SYGVNS. V was clipped by 0 bases and J by 0 bases, with 16 bases between them. This CDR3 contains 18 residues. The CDR3 DNA reads as TGTGCCAGCAGTGAATATATTCCGAGGCGGGGTAGCACAGATACGCAGTATTTT. Residues: CASSEYIPRRGSTDTQYF.

This rearrangement joins TRBV2 to TRBJ1-5, with 8 bases identical to TRBD1. Germline CDR1 SNHLY, CDR2 FYNNEI. The CDR3 totals 14 residues. V lost 4 bases to trimming and J lost 7 bases; unmatched junction nucleotides: 6. This CDR3 reads CASSGTGLKQPQHF. In DNA form, the CDR3 reads TGTGCCAGCAGTGGGACAGGGCTTAAACAGCCCCAGCATTTT.

This rearrangement joins TRBV7-9 to TRBJ1-5; a possible D gene is TRBD1 (5 bases). CDR1 and CDR2 from the germline V gene are SEHNR and FQNEAQ (reference sequence). Trimming left V 1 base short and J 6 bases short, with 13 bases between. The CDR3 contains 15 residues. CDR3 protein: CASSLDGRVGQPQHF. CDR3 DNA sequence: TGTGCCAGCAGCTTAGATGGCAGGGTGGGTCAGCCCCAGCATTTT. Filled out from reference TRBV7-9 and TRBJ1-5, the complete variable domain reads DTGVSQNPRHKITKRGQNVTFRCDPISEHNRLYWYRQTLGQGPEFLTYFQNEAQLEKSRLLSDRFSAERPKGSFSTLEIQRTEQGDSAMYLCASSLDGRVGQPQHFGDGTRLSIL.

The chain is built from TRBV9 and TRBJ1-2; D unclear. Deletions cut 3 bases from V and 4 bases from J, with 16 bases between. Germline CDR1 and CDR2: SGDLS and YYNGEE. The CDR3 length is 15 residues. CDR3 bases: TGTGCCAGCAGCGCCCGGGCCTCCGGGAGCTATGGCTACACCTTC. It yields the protein CASSARASGSYGYTF.

The chain combines TRBV7-9 with TRBJ1-2; maybe TRBD1 (5 bases). The CDR3 spans 13 residues. With 6 bases removed from V and 8 bases from J, the gap between germline ends came to 16 bases. Germline V lookup: CDR1 SEHNR, CDR2 FQNEAQ (reference sequence). The CDR3, as DNA: TGTGCCAGCAGTCCCCAGGAGGGGTACGGCTACACCTTC. Protein product: CASSPQEGYGYTF.

The chain joins TRBV5-1 to TRBJ2-1; 8 bases are a match to TRBD1. Germline V CDR1 and CDR2: SGHRS, YFSETQ. After removal of 0 bases from V and 7 bases from J, the junction contained 3 bases not matched to a gene. This CDR3 has 14 residues. CDR3 loop: CASSLGQGRNEQFF. In nucleotides, the CDR3 is TGCGCCAGCAGCTTGGGACAGGGGCGGAATGAGCAGTTCTTC.

The chain couples TRBV7-3 to TRBJ2-5, with 13 bases fitting TRBD2. The germline CDR1 and CDR2 sequences are SGHTA and FQGTGA. The CDR3 has 16 amino acids. J gave up 1 base and V 3 bases, and 2 bases lay outside the gene matches. The CDR3 is CASSLGLAGPQETQYF. DNA for the CDR3: TGTGCCAGCAGCTTGGGACTAGCGGGACCCCAAGAGACCCAGTACTTC.

The rearrangement uses TRBV7-2 and TRBJ2-3; 11 nucleotides agree with TRBD1. The CDR3 loop spans 15 amino acids. Trimming took 3 bases from V and 5 from J; bases not matched to a gene: 4. Germline CDR1 and CDR2: SGHTA and FQGNSA. CDR3 amino acids: CASSLGGQGGDTQYF. The DNA of the CDR3 is TGTGCCAGCAGCTTGGGGGGACAGGGGGGAGATACGCAGTATTTT.

The V gene is TRBV28, the J gene TRBJ2-3; 8 bases are shared with TRBD1. The V gene's germline CDR1 is MDHEN and CDR2 SYDVKM. V gave up 6 bases and J gave up 1 base; unmatched junction bases: 9. This CDR3 has 16 residues. CDR3 bases: TGTGCCAGCAGCCACAGACAGGGGAGAGGCACAGATACGCAGTATTTT. Its protein is CASSHRQGRGTDTQYF.